This entry lists 2 T cell receptor beta chains sequenced from one sample in a study of graft-versus-host responses after intestinal transplantation (TCRdb year 2021). The library relied on the immunoSEQ multiplex PCR assay. Sourced from immuneACCESS, this table was stored by TCRdb with only in-frame sequences that have V and J called. A share of the clones is absent; for the studies checked, an unresolved V gene accounts for under half, and the remainder has no known explanation. The sample table shows about 98,000 clones, and 86% are seen once. More than 1.4% of the sample is taken by the ten largest. The starting material was PBMCs, obtained 255 days after intestinal transplant. These receptors originate from a human patient who received an intestinal transplant, so some T cells may come from the graft donor.

V gene TRBV2 combines with J gene TRBJ1-5, with D possibly being TRBD1 (6 bases). The CDR3 has 15 amino acids. The V gene lost 8 bases and the J gene lost 2 bases, with 16 bases spanning the gap. CDR1 is SNHLY, CDR2 FYNNEI, per germline. CDR3 bases: TGTGCCAGCCGAACGAAGACAGGTGGCAATCAGCCCCAGCATTTT. It specifies CASRTKTGGNQPQHF.

This clone was recorded once. This chain connects TRBV25-1 to TRBJ2-7, with D tentatively TRBD2 (5 bases). Germline V gives CDR1 MGHDK, CDR2 SYGVNS. V was cut by 5 bases and J by 3 bases, with 23 bases left in between. The length of the CDR3 is 17 residues. The CDR3 nucleotides read TGTGCCAGCAGTCCGCGGCACGAGCTAGCCCCTAACTACGAGCAGTACTTC. Protein product: CASSPRHELAPNYEQYF.